This TCR beta chain is from a study of cytotoxic CD8 clonotypes in ibrutinib-treated CLL. General observations from the study: Clonality increased with ibrutinib response but returned toward baseline at progression. Patients showed higher baseline clonality than age-matched healthy donors, and it tracked circulating CD8+ T-cell counts.

Notes on this clone: Its antigen is currently unknown. The sample contains more than one DNA sequence encoding this CDR3.

TCRdb keeps only in-frame clones here, not all; method: immunoSEQ multiplex PCR. The sample lists a few hundred thousand clones; roughly two thirds were seen once. Between the trimmed V and J ends, which lost 6 bases and 2 bases, there was a span of 7 bases. The length of the CDR3 is 11 residues. Germline V gives CDR1 DFQATT, CDR2 SNEGSKA (reference sequence). PBMCs that had been cryopreserved were the source of approximately 1.8 micrograms of genomic DNA for TCR beta libraries. This clonotype originated in a human donor with chronic lymphocytic leukemia. V and J are TRBV20-1 and TRBJ1-2; D is ambiguous. The material was PBMCs, obtained after 36 months of ibrutinib treatment. The DNA of the CDR3 is TGCAGTGCGAGGGAGAACTATGGCTACACCTTC. It codes for CSARENYGYTF.